This record concerns one TCR beta chain sequence. Its antigen is not known. This entry is derived from a study of shared clonotypes between healthy human individuals. Overall study results and limits: Clonotype sharing levels among donors were expected to vary with sequencing depth. Naive subsets generally exceeded memory subsets in estimated richness.

CDR1 is SEHNR, CDR2 FQNEAQ, per germline (reference sequence). The CDR3 is 15 amino acids. The germline V and J ends were trimmed by 4 bases and 4 bases, with 16 bases remaining between them. Splitting the CD4+ cells yielded a CD45RA+ naive subset and a CD45RA-negative memory subset. Original processing methods: There were no quality scores in the junction-only immunoSEQ sequences, so filtering differed. Data came from immunoSEQ multiplex PCR; TCRdb stores just in-frame clones and leaves some out. That table supplies the V and J calls and clone size; D and trimming were determined from the DNA. The sample has around 1.6 million clones; 95% to 99% are singletons.

Sample: naive CD4+ T cells sorted from blood. Subset given: CD45RA+ positively selected. The rearrangement uses TRBV7-9 and TRBJ1-1; TRBD1 is a possible D gene (5 bases). This TCR came from a man aged 25 to 45 in good health. CDR3 region: CASSYPYGGSTEAFF. CDR3 in DNA: TGTGCCAGCAGCTACCCCTATGGGGGAAGCACTGAAGCTTTCTTT.